This T cell receptor beta chain was captured by sequencing in a study of blood T cell repertoires in COVID-19. Profiling relied on immunoSEQ multiplex PCR, and the TCRdb table lists in-frame clones only, not all of them. The sample has roughly 210,000 clones, 80% to 90% seen once. The CDR3 consists of 13 residues. The V gene lost 7 bases and the J gene lost 4 bases, with 11 bases spanning the gap. Germline values: CDR1 MDHEN, CDR2 SYDVKM. Sequencing used peripheral blood. This receptor was identified in a woman older than 75 with COVID-19, enrolled during active disease. The V gene is TRBV28, the J gene TRBJ2-1, with a tentative D call TRBD1 (5 bases). The CDR3 loop reads CASTKYRYNEQFF. Here the CDR3 DNA reads TGTGCCAGCACCAAATACAGGTACAATGAGCAGTTCTTC.